This T cell receptor (beta chain) came from a study of sequential checkpoint blockade in melanoma. The assay was immunoSEQ multiplex PCR, and TCRdb's table has in-frame clones only and misses some. The table has around 40,000 clones, just over 85% seen once. The CDR3 spans 18 residues. Germline V gene lookup returns CDR1 MGHRA and CDR2 YSYEKL. V trimming: 2 bases; J trimming: 4 bases; junction bases outside the gene matches: 14. Treatment noted: randomized to nivolumab then ipilimumab (arm A) or the reverse (arm B). No patient had prior DNA-damaging chemotherapy. Live CD3+CD8+ CD19− CD56− cells were sorted from PBMCs.

This sequence joins TRBV4-1 and TRBJ2-3, with TRBD2 identical over 8 bases. The sequence was obtained from a human donor with melanoma. Sequenced material: CD8+ T cells sorted from blood (inferred from file names), taken from a patient given nivolumab and ipilimumab in sequence. In DNA form, the CDR3 reads TGCGCCAGCAGCCAAAATGTGTTCGTGGGACTAGGGGCAGATACGCAGTATTTT. Protein: CASSQNVFVGLGADTQYF.